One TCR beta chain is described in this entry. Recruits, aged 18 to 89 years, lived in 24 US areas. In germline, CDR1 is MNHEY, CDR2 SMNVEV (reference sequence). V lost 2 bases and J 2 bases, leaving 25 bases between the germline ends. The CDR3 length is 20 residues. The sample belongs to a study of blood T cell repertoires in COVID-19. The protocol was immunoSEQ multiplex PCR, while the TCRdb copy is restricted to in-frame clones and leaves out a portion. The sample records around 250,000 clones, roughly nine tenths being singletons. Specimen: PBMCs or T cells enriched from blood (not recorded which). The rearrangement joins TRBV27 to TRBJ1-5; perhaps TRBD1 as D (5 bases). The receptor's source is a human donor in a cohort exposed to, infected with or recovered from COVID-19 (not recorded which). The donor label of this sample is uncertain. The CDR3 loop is CASSLKDPARSGMGNQPQHF. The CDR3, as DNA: TGTGCCAGCAGTTTAAAAGACCCCGCGAGATCAGGGATGGGCAATCAGCCCCAGCATTTT.